This T cell receptor (beta chain) appears in the sequencing data of a study of T cell responses to AZD1222 COVID-19 vaccine. Study summary: Doses given second, at about 4 or about 12 weeks, were pooled.

Notes on the study in general: Clonal diversity may have been underestimated, and the donors were mostly white British, with more females than males.

The J segment lost 3 bases and the V segment lost 0 bases, leaving 6 bases of the junction unmatched. Germline V gene data show CDR1 as MGHRA and CDR2 as YSYEKL. The CDR3 contains 17 residues. Some clones are missing from TCRdb's copy, which holds only in-frame ones; the method was immunoSEQ multiplex PCR. The sample holds roughly 150,000 clones, just over 85% seen once. Worth noting for this clone: Its specificity is unknown.

This chain links TRBV4-1 with TRBJ2-1, with TRBD2 matching 9 bases. Sequencing was performed on peripheral blood, taken on day 0 of AZD1222 vaccination. The clonotype comes from an adult in good health. The CDR3 is CASSQDLTSGIYNEQFF. CDR3 sequence (DNA): TGCGCCAGCAGCCAAGATCTGACTAGCGGTATCTACAATGAGCAGTTCTTC.